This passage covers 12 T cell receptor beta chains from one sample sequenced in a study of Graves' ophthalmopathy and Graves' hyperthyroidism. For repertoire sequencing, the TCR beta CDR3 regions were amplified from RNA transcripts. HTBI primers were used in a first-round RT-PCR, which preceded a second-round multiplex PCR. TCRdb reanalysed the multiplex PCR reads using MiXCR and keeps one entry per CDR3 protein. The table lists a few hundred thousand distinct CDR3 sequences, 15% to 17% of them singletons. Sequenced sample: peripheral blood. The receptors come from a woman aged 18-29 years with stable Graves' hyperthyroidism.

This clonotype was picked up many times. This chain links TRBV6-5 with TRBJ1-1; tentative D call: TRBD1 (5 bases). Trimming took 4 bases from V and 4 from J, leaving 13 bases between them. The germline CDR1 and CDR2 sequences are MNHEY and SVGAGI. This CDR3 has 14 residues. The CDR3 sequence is CASSSLWGSTEAFF. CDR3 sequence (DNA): TGTGCCAGCAGTTCCCTTTGGGGGAGCACTGAAGCTTTCTTT.

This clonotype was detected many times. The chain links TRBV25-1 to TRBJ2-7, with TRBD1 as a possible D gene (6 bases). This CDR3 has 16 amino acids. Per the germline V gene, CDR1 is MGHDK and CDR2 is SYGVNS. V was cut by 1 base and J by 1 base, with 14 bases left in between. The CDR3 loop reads CASSEWSGVPSYEQYF. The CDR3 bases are TGTGCCAGCAGTGAATGGTCAGGGGTACCGTCCTACGAGCAGTACTTC.

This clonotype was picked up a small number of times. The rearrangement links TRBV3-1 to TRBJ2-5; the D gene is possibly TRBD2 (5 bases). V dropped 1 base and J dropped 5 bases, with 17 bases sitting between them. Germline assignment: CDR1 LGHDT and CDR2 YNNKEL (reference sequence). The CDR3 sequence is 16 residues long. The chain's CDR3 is CASSQAVPSTGETQYF. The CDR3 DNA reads TGTGCCAGCAGCCAAGCGGTGCCCTCTACGGGGGAGACCCAGTACTTC.

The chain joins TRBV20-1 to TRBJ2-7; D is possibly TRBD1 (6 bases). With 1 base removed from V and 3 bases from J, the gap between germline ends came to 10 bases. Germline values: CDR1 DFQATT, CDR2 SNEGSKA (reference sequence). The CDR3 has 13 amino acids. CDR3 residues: CSARGVGHYEQYF. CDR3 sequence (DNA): TGCAGTGCTAGAGGGGTGGGACACTACGAGCAGTACTTC.

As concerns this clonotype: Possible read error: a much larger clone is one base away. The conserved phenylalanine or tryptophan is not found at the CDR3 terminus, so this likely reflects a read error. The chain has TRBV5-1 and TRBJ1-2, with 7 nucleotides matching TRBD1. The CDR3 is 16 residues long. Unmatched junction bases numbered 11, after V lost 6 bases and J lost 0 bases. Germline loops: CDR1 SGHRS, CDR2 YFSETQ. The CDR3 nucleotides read TGCGCCAGCAACCCGACAGGGTCGAACCCTAACTATGGCTACACCGTC. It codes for CASNPTGSNPNYGYTV.

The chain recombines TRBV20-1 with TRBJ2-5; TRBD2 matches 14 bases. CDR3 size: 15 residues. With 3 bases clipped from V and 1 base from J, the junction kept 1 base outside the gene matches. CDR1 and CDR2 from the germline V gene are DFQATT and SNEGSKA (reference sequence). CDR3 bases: TGCAGTGCTAGTGGGACTAGCGGGGGCCAAGAGACCCAGTACTTC. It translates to CSASGTSGGQETQYF.

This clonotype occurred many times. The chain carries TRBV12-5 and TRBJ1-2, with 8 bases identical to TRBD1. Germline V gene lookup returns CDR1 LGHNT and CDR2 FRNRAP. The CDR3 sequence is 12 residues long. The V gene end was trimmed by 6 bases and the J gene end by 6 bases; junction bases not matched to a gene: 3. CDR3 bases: TGTGCTAGTGGCACAGGGGGTGATGGCTACACCTTC. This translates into CASGTGGDGYTF.

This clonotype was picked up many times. For the CDR3, the DNA is TGTGCCAGCAGCTTAAACGTGCGGGGAATCCAAGAGACCCAGTACTTC. It is translated as CASSLNVRGIQETQYF. The V gene is TRBV7-8, the J gene TRBJ2-5; D is possibly TRBD2 (6 bases). Between the trimmed V and J ends, which lost 2 bases and 1 base, there was a span of 14 bases. This CDR3 is built from 16 residues. Germline lookup yields CDR1 SGHVS and CDR2 FQNEAQ.

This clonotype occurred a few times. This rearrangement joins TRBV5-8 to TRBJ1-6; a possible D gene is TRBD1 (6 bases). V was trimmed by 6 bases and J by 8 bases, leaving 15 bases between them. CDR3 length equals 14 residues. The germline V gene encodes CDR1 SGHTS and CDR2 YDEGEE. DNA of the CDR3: TGTGCCAGCAAAGGCCTACAGGGTCATTCACCCCTCCACTTT. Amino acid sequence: CASKGLQGHSPLHF.

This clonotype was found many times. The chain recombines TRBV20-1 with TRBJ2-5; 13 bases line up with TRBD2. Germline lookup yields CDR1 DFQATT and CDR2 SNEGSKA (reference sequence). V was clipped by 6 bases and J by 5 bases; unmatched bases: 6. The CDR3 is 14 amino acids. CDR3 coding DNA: TGCAGTGCAAAACTAGCGGGGGGGCGTGAGACCCAGTACTTC. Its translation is CSAKLAGGRETQYF.

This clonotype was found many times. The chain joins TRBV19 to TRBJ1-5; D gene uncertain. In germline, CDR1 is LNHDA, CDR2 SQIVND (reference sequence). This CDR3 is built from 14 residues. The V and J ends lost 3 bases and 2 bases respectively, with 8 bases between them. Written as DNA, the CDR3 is TGTGCCAGTAGTATGGGAATGGGCAATCAGCCCCAGCATTTT. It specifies CASSMGMGNQPQHF.

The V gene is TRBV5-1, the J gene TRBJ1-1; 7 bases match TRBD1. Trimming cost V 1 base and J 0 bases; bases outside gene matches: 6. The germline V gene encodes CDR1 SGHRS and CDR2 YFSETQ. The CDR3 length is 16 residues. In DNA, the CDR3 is TGCGCCAGCAGCTTGACAGGGGCTATTCTGAACACTGAAGCTTTCTTT. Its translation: CASSLTGAILNTEAFF.